A selection of T cell receptor beta chains follows, all from one sample in a study of cytomegalovirus exposure and HLA in healthy donors. Libraries were prepared by immunoSEQ multiplex PCR; TCRdb keeps only in-frame clonotypes and omits some of them. The table includes about 200,000 clones, around 80% detected once. Sequences were obtained from PBMCs. These receptors all come from a woman in her 30s in good health and CMV-seronegative. Each CDR3 is given without its conserved first and last residue.

18,TRBV15,ATSRGGLAGGRVNTGELF
13,TRBV18,ASSPGTAYSYEQY
15,TRBV7-8,ASSPGTGGDSNQPQH
10,TRBV28,ASSLRGYEQY
12,TRBV5-1,ASKRLAGGNEQF
9,TRBV19,ASSIRYGYT
13,TRBV7-8,ASSDRTATNEKLF
13,TRBV4-2,ASRGGDRAFYGYT
11,TRBV5-1,ASSPMSSTEAF
16,TRBV11-2,ASSPSADRGSPGNTIY
10,TRBV2,ASTGASYGYT
10,TRBV5-4,ASSPNYYEQY
9,TRBV30,AQSRADTQY
14,TRBV27,ASSWVAGGATDTQY
13,TRBV12-5,ASGLEATGNYGYT
13,TRBV28,ASTARDISSYEQY
12,TRBV7-9,ASRSGTGFYEQY
13,TRBV19,ASSLGTRGTGELF
12,TRBV27,ASSWDRVNSPLH
13,TRBV6-5,ASIRRAGSPGELF
10,TRBV7-9,ASSRDNWEAF
13,TRBV10-1,ASSPAGVGANEQF
12,TRBV11-1,ASSPAGGDTEAF
12,TRBV6-5,ASSYSSSNQPQH
12,TRBV7-6,ASSLDRQSYEQY
11,TRBV18,ASSEGVTYEQY
13,TRBV6-5,ASSYSSQGTQPQH
13,TRBV4-1,ASSRLGQGAYEQY
14,TRBV6-5,ASSYTGTGGGGGYT
11,TRBV7-9,ASRQGVSYEQY
14,TRBV4-1,ASSQIGAGGPNEQY
13,TRBV29-1,SVQSSGYSYNEQF